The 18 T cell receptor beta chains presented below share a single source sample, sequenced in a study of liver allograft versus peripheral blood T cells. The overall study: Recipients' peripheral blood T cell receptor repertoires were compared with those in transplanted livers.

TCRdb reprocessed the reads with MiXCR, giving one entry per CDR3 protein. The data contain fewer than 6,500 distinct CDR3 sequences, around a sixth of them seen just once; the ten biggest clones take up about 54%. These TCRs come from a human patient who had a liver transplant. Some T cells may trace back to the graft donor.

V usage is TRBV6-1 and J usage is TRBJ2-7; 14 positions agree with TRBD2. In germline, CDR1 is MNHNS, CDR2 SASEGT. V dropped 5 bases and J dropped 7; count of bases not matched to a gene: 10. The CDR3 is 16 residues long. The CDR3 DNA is TGTGCCAGCAGTAAAGAGGGACTAGCGGGGGTGGGAGAGCAGTACTTC. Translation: CASSKEGLAGVGEQYF.

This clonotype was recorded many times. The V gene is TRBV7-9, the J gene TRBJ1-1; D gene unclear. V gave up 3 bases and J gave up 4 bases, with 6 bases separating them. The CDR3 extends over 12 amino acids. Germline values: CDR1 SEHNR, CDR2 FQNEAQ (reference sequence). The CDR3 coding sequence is TGTGCCAGCAGCTTTGGCATCACTGAAGCTTTCTTT. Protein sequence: CASSFGITEAFF. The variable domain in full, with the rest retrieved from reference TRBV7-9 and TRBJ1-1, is DTGVSQNPRHKITKRGQNVTFRCDPISEHNRLYWYRQTLGQGPEFLTYFQNEAQLEKSRLLSDRFSAERPKGSFSTLEIQRTEQGDSAMYLCASSFGITEAFFGQGTRLTVV.

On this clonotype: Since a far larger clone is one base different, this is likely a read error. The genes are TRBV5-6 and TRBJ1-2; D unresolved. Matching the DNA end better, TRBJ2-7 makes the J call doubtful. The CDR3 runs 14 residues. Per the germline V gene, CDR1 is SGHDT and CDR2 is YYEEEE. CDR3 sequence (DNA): TGTGCCAGCAGAGTGCAGCCCTGGGGCTACGAGCAGTACTTC. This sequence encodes CASRVQPWGYEQYF.

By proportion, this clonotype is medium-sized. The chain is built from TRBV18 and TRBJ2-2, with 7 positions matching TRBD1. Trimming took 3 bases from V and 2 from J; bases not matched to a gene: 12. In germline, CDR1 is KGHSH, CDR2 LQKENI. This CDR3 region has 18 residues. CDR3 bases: TGTGCCAGCTCACCTGAATCCGGGACAGAGCTTAACACCGGGGAGCTGTTTTTT. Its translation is CASSPESGTELNTGELFF.

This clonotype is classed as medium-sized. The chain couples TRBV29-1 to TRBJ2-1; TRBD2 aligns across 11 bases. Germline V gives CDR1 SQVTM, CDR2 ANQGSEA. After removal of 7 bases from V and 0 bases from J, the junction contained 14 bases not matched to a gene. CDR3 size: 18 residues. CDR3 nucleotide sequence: TGCAGCGCAAACGGGGTAGCGGGGGGGACCGGCTCCTACAATGAGCAGTTCTTC. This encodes CSANGVAGGTGSYNEQFF.

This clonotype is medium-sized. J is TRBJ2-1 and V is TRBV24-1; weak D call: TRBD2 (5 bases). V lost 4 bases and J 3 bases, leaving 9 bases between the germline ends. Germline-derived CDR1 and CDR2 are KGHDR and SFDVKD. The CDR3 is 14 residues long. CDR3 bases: TGTGCCACCAGTGACTCCGGGAACTACAATGAGCAGTTCTTC. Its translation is CATSDSGNYNEQFF.

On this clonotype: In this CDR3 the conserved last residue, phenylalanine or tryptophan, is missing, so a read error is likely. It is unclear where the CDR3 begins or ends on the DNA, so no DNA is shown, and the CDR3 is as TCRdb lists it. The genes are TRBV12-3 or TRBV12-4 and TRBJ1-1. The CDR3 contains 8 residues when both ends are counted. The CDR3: CASSADSL.

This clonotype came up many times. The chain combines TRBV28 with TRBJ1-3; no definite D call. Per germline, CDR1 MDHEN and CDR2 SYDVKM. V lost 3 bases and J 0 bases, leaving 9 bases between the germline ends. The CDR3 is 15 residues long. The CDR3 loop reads CASSLDGSSGNTIYF. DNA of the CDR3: TGTGCCAGCAGTTTGGACGGAAGCTCTGGAAACACCATATATTTT.

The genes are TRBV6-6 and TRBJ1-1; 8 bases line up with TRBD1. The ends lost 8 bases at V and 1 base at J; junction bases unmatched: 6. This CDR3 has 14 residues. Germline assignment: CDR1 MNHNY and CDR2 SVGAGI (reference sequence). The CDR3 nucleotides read TGTGCCAGCTCACAGGGGGAGAGGAACACTGAAGCTTTCTTT. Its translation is CASSQGERNTEAFF.

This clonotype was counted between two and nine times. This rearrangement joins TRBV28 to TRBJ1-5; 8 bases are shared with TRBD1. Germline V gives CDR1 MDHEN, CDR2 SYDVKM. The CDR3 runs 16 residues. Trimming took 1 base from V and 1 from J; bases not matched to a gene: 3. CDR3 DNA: TGTGCCAGCAGTTTATTCCGGGACAGGAGCAATCAGCCCCAGCATTTT. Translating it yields CASSLFRDRSNQPQHF.

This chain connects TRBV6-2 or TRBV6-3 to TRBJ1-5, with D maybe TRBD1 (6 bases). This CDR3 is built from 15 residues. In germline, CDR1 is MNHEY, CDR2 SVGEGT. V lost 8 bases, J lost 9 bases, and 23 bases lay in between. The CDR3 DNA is TGTGCCAGCGGTGACCTACGAGGGGGGTTTCGGCCCCAGCATTTT. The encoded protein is CASGDLRGGFRPQHF.

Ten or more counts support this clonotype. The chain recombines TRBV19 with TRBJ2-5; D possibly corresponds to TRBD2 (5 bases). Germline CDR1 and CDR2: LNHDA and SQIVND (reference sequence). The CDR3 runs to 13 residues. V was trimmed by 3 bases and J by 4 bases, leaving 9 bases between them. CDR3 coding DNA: TGTGCCAGTAGTATTGAGGGATCAGAGACCCAGTACTTC. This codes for CASSIEGSETQYF.

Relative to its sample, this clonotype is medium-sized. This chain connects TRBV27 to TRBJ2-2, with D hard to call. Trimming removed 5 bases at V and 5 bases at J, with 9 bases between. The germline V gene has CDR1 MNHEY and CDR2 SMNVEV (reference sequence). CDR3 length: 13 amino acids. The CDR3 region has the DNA TGTGCCAGCAGTCAACTTGGAACCGGGGAGCTGTTTTTT. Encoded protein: CASSQLGTGELFF.

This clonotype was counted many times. The CDR3 sequence is CASSFGTIDTDTQYF. The CDR3, as DNA: TGTGCCAGCAGTTTCGGGACTATCGACACAGATACGCAGTATTTT. V gene TRBV27 combines with J gene TRBJ2-3, with TRBD2 identical over 7 bases. Per germline, CDR1 MNHEY and CDR2 SMNVEV (reference sequence). J gave up 2 bases and V 3 bases, and 5 bases lay outside the gene matches. The CDR3 covers 15 residues.

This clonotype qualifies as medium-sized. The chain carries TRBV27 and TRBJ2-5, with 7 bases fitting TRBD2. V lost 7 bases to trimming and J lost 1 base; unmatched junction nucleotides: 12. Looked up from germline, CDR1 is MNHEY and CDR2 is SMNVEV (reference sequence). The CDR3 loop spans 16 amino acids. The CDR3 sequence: CASTHLGGSGQETQYF. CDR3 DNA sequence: TGTGCCAGCACTCACTTGGGGGGGAGCGGCCAAGAGACCCAGTACTTC.

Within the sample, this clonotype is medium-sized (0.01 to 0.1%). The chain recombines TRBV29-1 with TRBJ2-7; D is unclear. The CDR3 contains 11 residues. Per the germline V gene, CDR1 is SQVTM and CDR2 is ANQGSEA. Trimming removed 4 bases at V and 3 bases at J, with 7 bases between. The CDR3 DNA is TGCAGCGTTGTTAGGGACTACGAGCAGTACTTC. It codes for CSVVRDYEQYF.

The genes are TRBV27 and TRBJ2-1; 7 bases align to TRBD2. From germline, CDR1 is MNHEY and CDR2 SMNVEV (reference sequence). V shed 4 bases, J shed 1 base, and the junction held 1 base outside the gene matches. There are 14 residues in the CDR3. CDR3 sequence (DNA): TGTGCCAGCAGTTGGGGGGGATCCTACAATGAGCAGTTCTTC. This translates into CASSWGGSYNEQFF.

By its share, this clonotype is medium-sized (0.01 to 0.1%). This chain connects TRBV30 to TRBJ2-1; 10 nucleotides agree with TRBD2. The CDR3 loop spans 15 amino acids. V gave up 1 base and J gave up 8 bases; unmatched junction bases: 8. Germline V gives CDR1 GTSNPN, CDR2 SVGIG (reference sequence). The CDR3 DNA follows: TGTGCCTGGAGTGGGGCTAGCGGGGGACGCCATGAGCAGTTCTTC. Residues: CAWSGASGGRHEQFF.